The 16 T cell receptor beta chains below were found in one sample sequenced in a study of response to subunit inactivated influenza vaccine. TCRdb re-derived calls from the RT-PCR reads in MiXCR, one entry per CDR3 protein. The top ten hold approximately 3% of the sample, which has roughly 500,000 distinct CDR3 sequences, about 15% seen once. Sequences were derived from CD4+ T cells sorted from PBMCs, sampled roughly 24 months after vaccination. The receptor set was obtained from a man in his fifties or sixties who received an inactivated influenza vaccine.

The genes are TRBV6-2 or TRBV6-3 and TRBJ2-3, with 11 bases identical to TRBD1. The J segment lost 6 bases and the V segment lost 2 bases, leaving 10 bases of the junction unmatched. The CDR3 loop spans 17 amino acids. Germline-derived CDR1 and CDR2 are MNHEY and SVGEGT. CDR3 DNA: TGTGCCAGCAGTTACCGGCGGACAGGGGGCAGAGCTGATACGCAGTATTTT. This gives the protein CASSYRRTGGRADTQYF.

This clonotype has ten or more counts. V and J are TRBV5-1 and TRBJ2-1; tentative D call: TRBD1 (5 bases). Germline-derived CDR1 and CDR2 are SGHRS and YFSETQ. The CDR3 loop spans 16 amino acids. V lost 1 base to trimming and J lost 2 bases, with 13 bases between them. CDR3: CASSLSMDKTYNEQFF. The CDR3 DNA follows: TGCGCCAGCAGCTTGAGCATGGACAAAACCTACAATGAGCAGTTCTTC.

V is TRBV5-1 and J is TRBJ1-2; possibly TRBD1 for D (5 bases). The CDR3 covers 12 residues. CDR1 is SGHRS, CDR2 YFSETQ, per germline. V was pared by 0 bases and J by 6 bases, with 6 bases between. The chain's CDR3 is CASSLGGDGYTF. The DNA of the CDR3 is TGCGCCAGCAGCTTGGGAGGGGATGGCTACACCTTC.

In its sample, this clonotype was seen a few times. The J gene is TRBJ2-1, the V gene TRBV4-3; TRBD2 might be the D (5 bases). V lost 4 bases and J 3 bases, leaving 16 bases between the germline ends. The CDR3 runs to 16 residues. CDR1 and CDR2 from the germline V gene are LGHNA and YSLEER. The CDR3 protein is CASSPLASMIYNEQFF. CDR3 bases: TGCGCCAGCAGCCCTTTAGCGTCTATGATCTACAATGAGCAGTTCTTC.

The V and J genes are TRBV19 and TRBJ2-3, with TRBD2 matching 9 bases. The CDR3 is 16 residues long. Trimming at V came to 4 bases and at J to 6 bases, leaving 11 bases not matched to a gene. Germline CDR1 reads LNHDA; CDR2 reads SQIVND (reference sequence). The CDR3 DNA reads as TGTGCCAGTAGTAGGGGGACTAGCCCCACCCAGGATACGCAGTATTTT. Its protein is CASSRGTSPTQDTQYF. Filled out from reference TRBV19 and TRBJ2-3, the complete variable domain reads DGGITQSPKYLFRKEGQNVTLSCEQNLNHDAMYWYRQDPGQGLRLIYYSQIVNDFQKGDIAEGYSVSREKKESFPLTVTSAQKNPTAFYLCASSRGTSPTQDTQYFGPGTRLTVL.

The chain recombines TRBV4-2 with TRBJ2-3, with unresolved D. V gave up 3 bases and J gave up 4 bases, with 14 bases separating them. The CDR3 runs to 15 residues. CDR1 is LGHNA and CDR2 is YNFKEQ in the germline V gene. As DNA, the CDR3 is TGTGCCAGCAGCCACGCTACGCTAGTAGCAGATACGCAGTATTTT. Translating gives CASSHATLVADTQYF.

In regard to this clonotype: A much larger clonotype is one base distant, so this may be a read error. The rearrangement joins TRBV11-1 to TRBJ2-3, with D possibly matching TRBD1 (5 bases). The germline CDR1 and CDR2 sequences are SGHAT and FQDESV (reference sequence). V lost 5 bases, J lost 4 bases, and 16 bases lay in between. This CDR3 has 15 residues. The CDR3 sequence: CASSTRLEGADTQYF. The CDR3 nucleotides read TGTGCCAGCAGCACCCGCCTAGAAGGGGCAGATACGCAGTATTTT.

This clonotype was seen a few times. The chain recombines TRBV10-3 with TRBJ2-7; D possibly matches TRBD1 or TRBD2 (5 bases each). This CDR3 spans 14 amino acids. V was cut by 6 bases and J by 2 bases, with 14 bases left in between. Germline CDR1 is ENHRY and CDR2 is SYGVKD. The CDR3 bases are TGTGCCATCAGCCGGGACCAAAATACCTACGAGCAGTACTTC. This codes for CAISRDQNTYEQYF.

In its sample, this clonotype was seen many times. The V and J genes are TRBV12-3 or TRBV12-4 and TRBJ2-1, with a weak D call TRBD1 (6 bases). This CDR3 is 14 amino acids long. Trimming removed 6 bases at V and 6 bases at J, with 15 bases between. CDR3 sequence reads: CASSPSGQFNEQFF. In DNA, the CDR3 is TGTGCCAGCAGCCCGTCCGGACAGTTCAATGAGCAGTTCTTC.

The CDR3 DNA reads TGTGCCAGCAGCTTAGATGGGAGGTGGGACAGGGGTATATTGAAGACCCAGTACTTC. Its protein is CASSLDGRWDRGILKTQYF. This chain links TRBV7-8 with TRBJ2-5, with 10 nucleotides matching TRBD1. This CDR3 is built from 19 residues. Per germline, CDR1 SGHVS and CDR2 FQNEAQ. Losses at the gene ends were 1 base for V and 6 bases for J; bases not matched to a gene: 17.

This clonotype was seen just once. The chain joins TRBV3-1 to TRBJ2-5, with 8 nucleotides matching TRBD1. CDR3 length: 17 residues. V gave up 4 bases and J gave up 5 bases; unmatched junction bases: 15. CDR1 is LGHDT, CDR2 YNNKEL, per germline (reference sequence). As DNA, the CDR3 is TGTGCCAGCAGCCCAACAGGGGGTTGGACGCGTACGGAGACCCAGTACTTC. It encodes CASSPTGGWTRTETQYF.

The chain couples TRBV24-1 to TRBJ2-1, with 10 bases matching TRBD2. V lost 4 bases and J lost 7; bases outside the gene matches: 3. This CDR3 has 14 amino acids. The V gene's germline CDR1 is KGHDR and CDR2 SFDVKD. The CDR3 nucleotides read TGTGCCACCAGTGAAAGCGGGGGGGCTAATGAGCAGTTCTTC. Its translation is CATSESGGANEQFF.

This clonotype appeared many times. This rearrangement joins TRBV4-3 to TRBJ2-2; weak D call: TRBD2 (6 bases). Trimming took off 0 bases at V and 1 base at J, with 12 bases between the two ends. The CDR3 is 17 residues long. Germline loops: CDR1 LGHNA, CDR2 YSLEER. In DNA, the CDR3 is TGCGCCAGCAGCCAAGATAGGGCGGGGTTGAACACCGGGGAGCTGTTTTTT. Protein: CASSQDRAGLNTGELFF.

J is TRBJ2-6 and V is TRBV12-3 or TRBV12-4, with no clear D. V lost 10 bases and J lost 0, with 7 bases in between. The CDR3 extends over 13 amino acids. Here the CDR3 reads CATRNSGANVLTF. The CDR3 DNA sequence: TGTGCCACCCGAAACTCTGGGGCCAACGTCCTGACTTTC.

The chain links TRBV10-3 to TRBJ1-2; TRBD1 is a possible D gene (6 bases). Trimming took 0 bases from V and 9 from J, leaving 8 bases between them. Germline CDR1 ENHRY, CDR2 SYGVKD. The CDR3 is made up of 12 amino acids. CDR3 sequence reads: CAISESGGSYTF. Here the CDR3 DNA reads TGTGCCATCAGTGAGTCAGGGGGTAGCTACACCTTC.

Notes on this clonotype: An end of the junction differs from the germline gene, which may be a read error. This sequence joins TRBV20-1 and TRBJ2-3; 9 bases fit TRBD2. This CDR3 is built from 15 residues. Germline values: CDR1 DFQATT, CDR2 SNEGSKA (reference sequence). The CDR3 nucleotides are TGCAGTGCTAGAGTCCAGGGGACTAGCACAGATAGGCAGTATTTT. This encodes CSARVQGTSTDRQYF.